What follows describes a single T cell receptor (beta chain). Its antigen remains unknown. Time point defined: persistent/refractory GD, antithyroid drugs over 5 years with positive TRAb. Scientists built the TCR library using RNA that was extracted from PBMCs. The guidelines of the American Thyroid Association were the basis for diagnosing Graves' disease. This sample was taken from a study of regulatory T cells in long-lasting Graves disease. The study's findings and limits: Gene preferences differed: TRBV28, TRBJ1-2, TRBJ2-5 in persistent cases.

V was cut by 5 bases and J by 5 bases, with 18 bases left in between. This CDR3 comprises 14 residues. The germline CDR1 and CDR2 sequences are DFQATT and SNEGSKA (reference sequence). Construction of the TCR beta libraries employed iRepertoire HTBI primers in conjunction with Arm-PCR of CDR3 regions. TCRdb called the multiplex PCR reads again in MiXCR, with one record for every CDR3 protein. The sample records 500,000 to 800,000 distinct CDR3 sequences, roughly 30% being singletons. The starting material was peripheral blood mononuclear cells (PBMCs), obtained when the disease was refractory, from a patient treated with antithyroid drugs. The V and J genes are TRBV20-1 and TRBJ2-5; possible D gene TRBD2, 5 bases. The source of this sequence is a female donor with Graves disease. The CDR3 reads CSARSLLDGETQYF. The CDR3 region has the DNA TGCAGTGCTCGATCCTTACTAGACGGGGAGACCCAGTACTTC.